This T cell receptor beta chain was obtained from a study of blood T cells in healthy people across ages. The CDR3 is made up of 12 amino acids. CDR1 is SGDLS, CDR2 YYNGEE, per germline. As to this clonotype: Its antigen is not identified. Mismatch with germline at one junction end may stem from a read error.

Together with a sample-barcoded 5' primer, a J-beta primer mix was included in a second PCR lasting about 7 to 11 cycles. A single record per CDR3 protein comes from TCRdb applying MiXCR to the 5' RACE reads. Of roughly 800,000 distinct CDR3 sequences listed, approximately 25% were seen once; the top ten hold under 4%. Study findings and constraints: Whereas aged donors had fewer naive CD4+ cells, long-lived donors had more of them and higher diversity. Possibly, changes in expanded clonotypes were confounded because donor CMV status was unknown.

These data were likewise used in another study, on T cells of mothers and their children. This second study says: Unrelated pairs and related pairs have their TCR recombination output shaped similarly by thymic selection.

Sequenced material: blood. This sequence originates from a boy younger than 18 in good health. This rearrangement joins TRBV9 to TRBJ2-3; D gene uncertain. The CDR3 DNA reads TGTGCCAGCAGCGTCGACACAGATGCGCAGTATTTT. This codes for CASSVDTDAQYF.